This TCR beta chain was recorded in a study of T cells in Graves' hyperthyroidism and ophthalmopathy. Points from the study as a whole: In blood, most of the thyroid clonotypes expanded above 0.001 were also present. A model built on 13 V-J features separated ophthalmopathy from stable hyperthyroidism.

RNA transcripts yielded amplified TCR beta CDR3 regions. Carried out on the TCR CDR3, a first-round RT-PCR used the HTBI primer set. TCRdb redid the calling of the multiplex PCR reads with MiXCR, one entry per CDR3 protein. Among some 770,000 distinct CDR3 sequences listed, about 16% were seen once. This clonotype was counted a few times. Antigen unknown. The CDR3 covers 15 residues. The germline V and J ends were trimmed by 7 bases and 0 bases, with 12 bases remaining between them. Germline values: CDR1 SGHTA, CDR2 FQGNSA. The rearrangement joins TRBV7-2 to TRBJ2-2; no firm D call. The TCR sequence derives from a young man with Graves' hyperthyroidism. The specimen sequenced was blood. The CDR3 sequence is CASTPHDPNTGELFF. The CDR3 DNA sequence: TGTGCCAGCACCCCCCATGATCCGAACACCGGGGAGCTGTTTTTT.